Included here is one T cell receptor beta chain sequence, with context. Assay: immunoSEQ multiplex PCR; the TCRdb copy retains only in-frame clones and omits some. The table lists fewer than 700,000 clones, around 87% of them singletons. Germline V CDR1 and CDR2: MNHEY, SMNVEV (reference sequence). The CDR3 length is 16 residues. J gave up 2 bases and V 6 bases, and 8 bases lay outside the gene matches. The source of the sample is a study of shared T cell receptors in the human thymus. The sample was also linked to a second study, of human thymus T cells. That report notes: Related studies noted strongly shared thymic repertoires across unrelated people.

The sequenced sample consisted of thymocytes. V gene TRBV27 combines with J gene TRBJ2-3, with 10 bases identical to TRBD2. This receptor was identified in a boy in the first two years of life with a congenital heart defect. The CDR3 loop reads CASSPRGLAHTDTQYF. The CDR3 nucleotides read TGTGCCAGCAGCCCCCGGGGACTAGCGCACACAGATACGCAGTATTTT.